This T cell receptor beta chain was captured in a study of response to subunit inactivated influenza vaccine. This clonotype has just a few counts. Antigen: not known. Study observations and caveats: A suggestion made by the authors is that each seasonal influenza vaccination recruits few new T cells.

In TCRdb, the RT-PCR reads were re-called with MiXCR into one record per CDR3 protein. The sample consists of around 710,000 distinct CDR3 sequences, 14% of them appearing once. Between the trimmed V and J ends, which lost 5 bases and 6 bases, there was a span of 14 bases. CDR1 is KGHSH, CDR2 LQKENI, per germline. The CDR3 consists of 14 residues. The sample was PBMCs from blood, taken around 15 days before vaccination. The chain couples TRBV18 to TRBJ1-5; no clear D. The receptor comes from a man aged 50-59 years who received an inactivated influenza vaccine. CDR3 loop: CASSASGSIQPQHF. The CDR3 nucleotides read TGTGCCAGCTCAGCCAGTGGATCTATTCAGCCCCAGCATTTT.